A single sample is the source of the 18 T cell receptor beta chains below, sequenced in a study of CD8+CD57+ T cells in acquired aplastic anemia. Genomic DNA constituted the template upon which TCR beta VDJ and CDR3 profiling was performed. TCRdb recomputed calls from the reads with MiXCR, one row per CDR3 protein. The sample yields fewer than 200,000 distinct CDR3 sequences, about 60% seen once. Sequences were obtained from sorted CD4+, CD8+, or CD8+CD57+ T cells (not recorded which) from PBMCs. The source of these receptors is a human donor in good health.

Written as DNA, the CDR3 is TGTGCCAGCAGCTTAGATCTTTCAGGGATATTCAACTATGGCTACACCTTC. Encoded protein: CASSLDLSGIFNYGYTF. The chain uses TRBV7-8 and TRBJ1-2, with D possibly being TRBD1 (5 bases). V was pared by 1 base and J by 2 bases, with 17 bases between. Germline values: CDR1 SGHVS, CDR2 FQNEAQ. The CDR3 totals 17 residues.

In its sample, this clonotype was seen once. This sequence joins TRBV7-9 and TRBJ1-6; the match to TRBD1 covers 9 bases. V lost 6 bases and J lost 9; bases outside the gene matches: 9. The V gene's germline CDR1 is SEHNR and CDR2 FQNEAQ (reference sequence). The CDR3 covers 15 residues. This CDR3 is CASSVRTGDSSPLHF. CDR3 DNA sequence: TGTGCCAGCAGTGTGAGGACAGGGGATTCTTCACCCCTCCACTTT.

The genes are TRBV7-9 and TRBJ2-1, with TRBD1 matching 8 bases. V shed 3 bases, J shed 8 bases, and the junction held 9 bases outside the gene matches. Looked up from germline, CDR1 is SEHNR and CDR2 is FQNEAQ (reference sequence). The CDR3 runs to 15 residues. DNA for the CDR3: TGTGCCAGCAGCTTGGGGGCGACAGGGGTGGATGAGCAGTTCTTC. This encodes CASSLGATGVDEQFF.

This clonotype showed up just a few times. The chain couples TRBV9 to TRBJ2-1, with D possibly being TRBD1 or TRBD2 (6 bases each). This CDR3 is built from 16 residues. Germline V gene sequence: CDR1 SGDLS, CDR2 YYNGEE. The ends were cut back, 2 bases at V and 4 bases at J, with 16 bases in the middle. In DNA, the CDR3 is TGTGCCAGCAGCGTTTCCCTTGGGGGGCTTTACAATGAGCAGTTCTTC. Translation: CASSVSLGGLYNEQFF.

The chain uses TRBV20-1 and TRBJ1-1; D perhaps matches TRBD1 (5 bases). The CDR3 sequence is 14 residues long. Trimming stripped 7 bases from V and 2 bases from J, with 17 bases between. Germline V gene sequence: CDR1 DFQATT, CDR2 SNEGSKA (reference sequence). The CDR3 DNA reads as TGCAGTGTTGTGACAGCCCTTCTCAACACTGAAGCTTTCTTT. It specifies CSVVTALLNTEAFF.

This clonotype has ten or more counts. The chain combines TRBV19 with TRBJ2-7; unclear D gene. The CDR3 totals 12 residues. Germline V gene data show CDR1 as LNHDA and CDR2 as SQIVND (reference sequence). V was pared by 6 bases and J by 3 bases, with 9 bases between. This chain's CDR3 is CASSDGYYEQYF. The CDR3 nucleotides read TGTGCCAGTAGCGACGGTTACTACGAGCAGTACTTC.

This clonotype was seen repeatedly, ten times or more. The chain has TRBV4-2 and TRBJ2-7; no clear D. V was clipped by 0 bases and J by 1 base, with 7 bases between them. The CDR3 is made up of 14 amino acids. Germline CDR1 is LGHNA and CDR2 is YNFKEQ. CDR3 amino acids: CASSQDLTSYEQYF. The CDR3 DNA reads TGTGCCAGCAGCCAAGATTTGACTTCCTACGAGCAGTACTTC.

This clonotype was counted a few times. The rearrangement uses TRBV29-1 and TRBJ1-2; tentative D call: TRBD1 (6 bases). Germline CDR1 reads SQVTM; CDR2 reads ANQGSEA. Between the trimmed V and J ends, which lost 6 bases and 2 bases, there was a span of 19 bases. CDR3 length: 15 amino acids. CDR3 DNA: TGCAGCGTGGGAAAGGGGGGGGAAGGCAACTATGGCTACACCTTC. Protein sequence: CSVGKGGEGNYGYTF.

Remarks on this clonotype: A read error may be the cause here, since a much bigger clone is one base away. The chain links TRBV9 to TRBJ2-1, with D perhaps matching TRBD1 (6 bases). The length of the CDR3 is 15 residues. CDR1 SGDLS and CDR2 YYNGEE come from the germline V gene. The CDR3 protein is CASGVGGQPYNEQFF. CDR3 sequence (DNA): TGTGCCAGCGGCGTAGGCGGACAGCCCTACAATGAGCAGTTCTTC. Variable domain in full (rest from reference TRBV9 and TRBJ2-1): DSGVTQTPKHLITATGQRVTLRCSPRSGDLSVYWYQQSLDQGLQFLIQYYNGEERAKGNILERFSAQQFPDLHSELNLSSLELGDSALYFCASGVGGQPYNEQFFGPGTRLTVL.

This clonotype has ten or more counts. This chain connects TRBV9 to TRBJ1-2, with TRBD1 matching 10 bases. The germline V gene encodes CDR1 SGDLS and CDR2 YYNGEE. Unmatched junction bases numbered 5, after V lost 2 bases and J lost 7 bases. The CDR3 length is 14 residues. In DNA, the CDR3 is TGTGCCAGCAGCGTTGGGGGGGACAGGGGTGGCTACACCTTC. Amino acids: CASSVGGDRGGYTF. Together with reference TRBV9 and TRBJ1-2, the CDR3 gives the full variable domain: DSGVTQTPKHLITATGQRVTLRCSPRSGDLSVYWYQQSLDQGLQFLIQYYNGEERAKGNILERFSAQQFPDLHSELNLSSLELGDSALYFCASSVGGDRGGYTFGSGTRLTVV.

V and J are TRBV7-8 and TRBJ2-7; a weak D match, TRBD1 (5 bases). The CDR3 runs 13 residues. Per the germline V gene, CDR1 is SGHVS and CDR2 is FQNEAQ. V dropped 5 bases and J dropped 3 bases, with 11 bases sitting between them. This CDR3 is CASSADDSYEQYF. In DNA form, the CDR3 reads TGTGCCAGCAGCGCCGACGACAGCTACGAGCAGTACTTC.

This clonotype appeared once. V and J are TRBV29-1 and TRBJ1-2, with D possibly TRBD1 on 5 matching bases. CDR1 and CDR2 (germline): SQVTM, ANQGSEA. The CDR3 sequence is 13 residues long. Trimming took 6 bases from V and 4 from J, leaving 15 bases between them. For the CDR3, the DNA is TGCAGCGTGCACCGGGACGGACTCTATGGCTACACCTTC. Translation gives CSVHRDGLYGYTF.

This clonotype came up a few times. The V gene is TRBV3-1, the J gene TRBJ2-7; TRBD2 aligns across 13 bases. V gave up 3 bases and J gave up 11 bases; unmatched junction bases: 7. The CDR3 totals 14 residues. CDR1 and CDR2 from the germline V gene are LGHDT and YNNKEL (reference sequence). Written as DNA, the CDR3 is TGTGCCAGCAGCCATGGACTAGCGGGAGCGATGGAGTACTTC. As protein: CASSHGLAGAMEYF.

V gene TRBV5-8 combines with J gene TRBJ1-3; D gene ambiguous. Trimming pared 0 bases from V and 4 bases from J, leaving 11 bases between. This CDR3 has 15 residues. The germline V gene has CDR1 SGHTS and CDR2 YDEGEE. CDR3 protein: CASSLAVGTGNTIYF. CDR3 DNA sequence: TGTGCCAGCAGCTTGGCCGTGGGCACGGGAAACACCATATATTTT.

Only a few counts were recorded for this clonotype. The chain carries TRBV20-1 and TRBJ2-3; TRBD2 agrees at 10 bases. J lost 4 bases, V lost 1 base, and 5 bases had no gene match. Germline V gene lookup returns CDR1 DFQATT and CDR2 SNEGSKA (reference sequence). The CDR3 runs 15 residues. CDR3 residues: CSARVLAGYPDTQYF. CDR3 bases: TGCAGTGCTAGAGTACTAGCGGGGTACCCAGATACGCAGTATTTT.

The chain is built from TRBV20-1 and TRBJ2-7; 8 bases are shared with TRBD2. V was pared by 4 bases and J by 0 bases, with 8 bases of the junction left unmatched. Germline V gene sequence: CDR1 DFQATT, CDR2 SNEGSKA (reference sequence). The CDR3 is 15 amino acids. CDR3 nucleotide sequence: TGCAGTGCTAAAAGGCGAAGCGGGAGCTCCTACGAGCAGTACTTC. This gives the protein CSAKRRSGSSYEQYF.

The CDR3 sequence is CASRAGGPDTQYF. The CDR3 nucleotides are TGTGCCAGCAGAGCGGGCGGACCAGATACGCAGTATTTT. The rearrangement joins TRBV2 to TRBJ2-3; TRBD2 is a possible D gene (6 bases). The CDR3 has 13 residues. Germline lookup yields CDR1 SNHLY and CDR2 FYNNEI. V was cut by 6 bases and J by 4 bases, with 11 bases left in between.

V gene TRBV10-1 combines with J gene TRBJ2-7; 7 positions agree with TRBD2. Trimming cost V 1 base and J 6 bases; bases outside gene matches: 12. Germline assignment: CDR1 WNHNN and CDR2 SYGVQD (reference sequence). The CDR3 consists of 16 residues. DNA of the CDR3: TGCGCCAGCAGTGAGTACGATGCGGGAGTTGCGGTCGAGCAGTACTTC. It yields the protein CASSEYDAGVAVEQYF.